This TCR beta chain was sequenced for a study of regulatory T cells in long-lasting Graves disease. Findings and limits, study-wide: Peripheral blood, not thyroid tissue, was the sole material studied.

Indicated time point: newly diagnosed GD, antithyroid drugs for less than 3 months. PBMCs were the source of the RNA used for TCR sequencing. iRepertoire HTBI primers and Arm-PCR of CDR3 regions built TCR beta libraries. One entry per CDR3 protein results from TCRdb running MiXCR on the multiplex PCR reads. The data hold fewer than 650,000 distinct CDR3 sequences, with around 17% observed a single time. Per germline, CDR1 DFQATT and CDR2 SNEGSKA (reference sequence). The CDR3 totals 14 residues. V was trimmed by 1 base and J by 2 bases, leaving 11 bases between them. This clonotype was seen many times. What it recognizes is unknown. These data were also reused for a study on T cells in Graves' hyperthyroidism and ophthalmopathy.

The J gene is TRBJ1-2, the V gene TRBV20-1; D remains unclear. This TCR came from a woman younger than 45 with Graves disease. The sample consisted of peripheral blood mononuclear cells (PBMCs), taken at new diagnosis, from a patient treated with antithyroid drugs. For the CDR3, the DNA is TGCAGTGCTAGAGGTGGGAGGAACAACTATGGCTACACCTTC. This sequence encodes CSARGGRNNYGYTF.